These T cell receptor beta chains were read from a single sample in a study of T cells after yellow fever vaccination. TCRdb reprocessed the 5' RACE reads via MiXCR and lists one record per CDR3 protein. The sample consists of about 350,000 distinct CDR3 sequences, around 13% of them appearing once. The specimen comprised CD4+ T cells sorted from PBMCs, sampled 15 days after the yellow fever booster vaccination. These receptors came from a man between 18 and 29 years old who received the YFV17D yellow fever vaccine. Each CDR3 is given with its conserved first and last residue. The D gene is left open where the match is weak. Clone sizes are given selectively: once, few, many, or a class where the clone is expanded.

j_call | clone_size | d_call | v_call | cdr3_nt | cdr3_aa
TRBJ1-4 | - | - | TRBV18 | TGTGCCAGCTCACCCAAGTCATTCCGTGGGGAACAAAAACTGTTTTTT | CASSPKSFRGEQKLFF
TRBJ1-2 | - | - | TRBV4-3 | TGCGCCAGCAGCCAGCTGAGACCTGGAGCTAACTATGGCTACACCTTC | CASSQLRPGANYGYTF
TRBJ2-5 | few | - | TRBV5-1 | TGCGCCAGCAGCGTCGGACTTGAGAGAGAGACCCAGTACTTC | CASSVGLERETQYF
TRBJ2-3 | - | TRBD2 | TRBV7-6 | TGTGCCAGCAGCGTACTAGCGGGGGGAGTCACAGATACGCAGTATTTT | CASSVLAGGVTDTQYF
TRBJ2-1 | - | - | TRBV6-6 | TGTGCCAGCAGTTGGACAGCTCACTACAATGAGCAGTTCTTC | CASSWTAHYNEQFF
TRBJ1-1 | many | - | TRBV5-1 | TGTGCCAGCAGTTTAGGGATGAACACTGAAGCTTTCTTT | CASSLGMNTEAFF
TRBJ1-4 | - | - | TRBV21-1 | TGTGCCAGCAGCAAAGCAGGGGACATAGCTTCAAATGAAAAACTGTTTTTT | CASSKAGDIASNEKLFF
TRBJ1-2 | few | - | TRBV6-6 | TGTGCCAGCAGCTCCAACAGGGATAATGGCTACACCTTC | CASSSNRDNGYTF
TRBJ2-5 | - | - | TRBV5-4 | TGTGCCAGCAGCTTGGATTATGGCCGAAAGGAGACCCAGTACTTC | CASSLDYGRKETQYF
TRBJ2-1 | many | TRBD2 | TRBV28 | TGTGCCAGCAGTCGTAGCGGGGGGAGCTCCTACAATGAGCAGTTCTTC | CASSRSGGSSYNEQFF
TRBJ1-2 | many | - | TRBV6-2/TRBV6-3 | TGTGCCAGCAGTACTCCGGGCGTTAACTATGGCTACACCTTC | CASSTPGVNYGYTF
TRBJ2-3 | many | - | TRBV5-5 | TGTGCCAGCAGCTATAGCACAGATACGCAGTATTTT | CASSYSTDTQYF
TRBJ1-2 | many | - | TRBV5-6 | TGTGCCAGCAGCTTGGCGCGGTCCTACACCTTC | CASSLARSYTF
TRBJ1-1 | - | - | TRBV6-5 | TGTGCCAGCAGGCTAGGGGACACTGAAGCTTTCTTT | CASRLGDTEAFF
TRBJ1-4 | few | - | TRBV27 | TGTGCCAGCAGTTTATATCGGGCAGGGGATGGGGAAAAACTGTTTTTT | CASSLYRAGDGEKLFF
TRBJ2-2 | - | - | TRBV19 | TGTGCCAGTAGATGGGAGGGGGCGCGAACCGGGGAGCTGTTTTTT | CASRWEGARTGELFF
TRBJ2-2 | few | TRBD1 | TRBV9 | TGTGCCAGCAGCGTATGGGGACAGGGTCCTACCGGGGAGCTGTTTTTT | CASSVWGQGPTGELFF
TRBJ2-2 | many | TRBD2 | TRBV7-2 | TGTGCCAGCAGCTTGAGGCGAAGCGGGGACACCGGGGAGCTGTTTTTT | CASSLRRSGDTGELFF
TRBJ2-3 | - | - | TRBV18 | TGTGCCAGCTCTCTACTTTCCCACGGGGGCACAGATACGCAGTATTTT | CASSLLSHGGTDTQYF
TRBJ2-1 | - | TRBD2 | TRBV12-3/TRBV12-4 | TGTGCCAGCAGTTTGAGGACTAGGGAGCAGTTCTTC | CASSLRTREQFF
TRBJ2-5 | few | - | TRBV20-1 | TGCAGTGCTAGCGCCACAGCTCGGACCCAGTACTTC | CSASATARTQYF
TRBJ1-6 | - | - | TRBV20-1 | TGCAGTGCTAGGGCGGACAGTGGAGGGCTTGATTATCCCCTCCACTTT | CSARADSGGLDYPLHF
TRBJ2-1 | - | - | TRBV20-1 | TGCAGTGCTCCCACCACCACCCCCTACAATGAGCAGTTCTTC | CSAPTTTPYNEQFF
TRBJ1-6 | - | - | TRBV4-1 | TGCGCCAGCAGCCAAGTACCAGGATGGAATTCACCCCTCCACTTT | CASSQVPGWNSPLHF
TRBJ1-2 | few | TRBD1 | TRBV12-3/TRBV12-4 | TGTGCCAGCAGCCCCCCCCCGGGACAGGGGGGGTATGGCTACACCTTC | CASSPPPGQGGYGYTF
TRBJ1-1 | few | TRBD1 | TRBV6-6 | TGTGCCAGCAGTAAAGGGGGACAGTTTAACACTGAAGCTTTCTTT | CASSKGGQFNTEAFF
TRBJ2-1 | few | TRBD2 | TRBV4-3 | TGCGCCAGCAGCCAATGGACTAGGGGCTACAATGAGCAGTTCTTC | CASSQWTRGYNEQFF
TRBJ2-5 | few | - | TRBV10-1 | TGCGCCAGCAGTGTAGGGGGAAACCCAGAGACCCAGTACTTC | CASSVGGNPETQYF
TRBJ2-1 | few | - | TRBV20-1 | TGCAGTGCTAGGGTCGACTTAGACAATGAGCAGTTCTTC | CSARVDLDNEQFF
TRBJ1-5 | - | - | TRBV10-2 | TGCGCCAGCAGTGGGACAATGGGTCAGCCCCAGCATTTT | CASSGTMGQPQHF
TRBJ2-3 | - | TRBD2 | TRBV5-1 | TGCGCCAGCAGCCCCTATCTGGGACTAGGAGATACGCAGTATTTT | CASSPYLGLGDTQYF
TRBJ1-1 | - | - | TRBV11-2 | TGTGCCAGCAGCCCCGATGCGGGCTCTGAAGCTTTCTTT | CASSPDAGSEAFF
TRBJ2-1 | few | TRBD2 | TRBV7-3 | TGTGCCAGCAGCGGGTTGGTAGCGGGGGGGCCTCTGGTCTTC | CASSGLVAGGPLVF
TRBJ2-3 | few | TRBD2 | TRBV4-1 | TGCGCCAGCAGCCATGATCAGCCGGGACTAGCGGGGGGCCTTAGCACAGATACGCAGTATTTT | CASSHDQPGLAGGLSTDTQYF
TRBJ1-4 | few | TRBD1 | TRBV5-1 | TGCGCCAGCGGCTCAGGGACAGGGGCTAATGAAAAACTGTTTTTT | CASGSGTGANEKLFF
TRBJ2-3 | few | - | TRBV6-6 | TGTGCCAGCAGTCGAGGGGCCGACACAGATACGCAGTATTTT | CASSRGADTDTQYF
TRBJ2-7 | many | TRBD1 | TRBV7-2 | TGTGCCAGCAGCTTAGAAAGGGACAGGGTTTACGAGCAGTACTTC | CASSLERDRVYEQYF
TRBJ2-7 | few | - | TRBV5-6 | TGTGCCAGCAGCTTTACGGGGGCCTTCTACGAGCAGTACTTC | CASSFTGAFYEQYF
TRBJ2-1 | few | TRBD1 | TRBV3-1 | TGTGCCAGCAGCCCCCCTCGGACAGGGGTCTCCTACAATGAGCAGTTCTTC | CASSPPRTGVSYNEQFF
TRBJ2-5 | few | TRBD2 | TRBV7-9 | TGTGCCAGCAGCCCCCCACCCCGGACTAGCGGGGCGGACCAAGAGACCCAGTACTTC | CASSPPPRTSGADQETQYF
TRBJ1-1 | few | - | TRBV5-1 | TGCGCCAGCGGGGGGGACGGCATGAACACTGAAGCTTTCTTT | CASGGDGMNTEAFF
TRBJ2-5 | - | - | TRBV5-1 | TGCGCCAGCAGCCAACAAGAAGAGACCCAGTACTTC | CASSQQEETQYF
TRBJ2-3 | few | TRBD2 | TRBV7-2 | TGTGCCAGCAGCTTTGCGGGGGGGCCAACAGATACGCAGTATTTT | CASSFAGGPTDTQYF
TRBJ2-7 | few | TRBD1 | TRBV5-4 | TGTGCCAGCAGCGAGCGACAGGGGACCCCATCGGAGCAGTACTTC | CASSERQGTPSEQYF
TRBJ2-5 | - | - | TRBV25-1 | TGTGCCAGCAGTGCTAAGCAGACCCAGTACTTC | CASSAKQTQYF
TRBJ2-1 | - | TRBD2 | TRBV12-3/TRBV12-4 | TGTGCCAGCAGATTTAGCGGGGGAGAGCAGTTCTTC | CASRFSGGEQFF
TRBJ2-7 | - | TRBD1 | TRBV5-1 | TGCGCCAGCAGCGATACCGGGACAGACTACGAGCAGTACTTC | CASSDTGTDYEQYF
TRBJ2-1 | many | - | TRBV4-3 | TGCGCCAGCAGCCAAGCGGGGGCGGGGGACAATGAGCAGTTCTTC | CASSQAGAGDNEQFF
TRBJ2-5 | few | TRBD2 | TRBV10-3 | TGTGCCATCAGTGAGTCGAGGCTAGCGGGCAGGGAGACCCAGTACTTC | CAISESRLAGRETQYF
TRBJ2-3 | many | - | TRBV7-2 | TGTGCCAGCAGCCCTCGTCGCACAGATACGCAGTATTTT | CASSPRRTDTQYF
TRBJ1-5 | few | TRBD1 | TRBV7-2 | TGTGCCAGCAGCATCACAGGGGGTAAGGGTCAGCCCCAGCATTTT | CASSITGGKGQPQHF
TRBJ2-7 | - | - | TRBV10-1 | TGCGCCAGCAGTGAGTCATCGAACCGGGAAGACTACGAGCAGTACTTC | CASSESSNREDYEQYF
TRBJ1-1 | few | - | TRBV29-1 | TGCAGCGTTGCGTCGCAGCAGAACACTGAAGCTTTCTTT | CSVASQQNTEAFF
TRBJ2-3 | - | - | TRBV14 | TGTGCCAGCAGCCAAGGGCTGTCTAGCACAGATACGCAGTATTTT | CASSQGLSSTDTQYF